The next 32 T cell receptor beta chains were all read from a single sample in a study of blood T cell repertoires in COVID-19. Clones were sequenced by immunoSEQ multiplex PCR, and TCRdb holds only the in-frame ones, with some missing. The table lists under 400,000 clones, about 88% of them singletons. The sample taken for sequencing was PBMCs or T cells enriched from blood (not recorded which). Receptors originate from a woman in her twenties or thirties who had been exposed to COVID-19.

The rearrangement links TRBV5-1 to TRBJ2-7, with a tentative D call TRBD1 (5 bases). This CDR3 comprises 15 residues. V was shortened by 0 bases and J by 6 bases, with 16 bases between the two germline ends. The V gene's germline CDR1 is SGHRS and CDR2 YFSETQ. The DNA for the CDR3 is TGCGCCAGCAGCTTGGCCCGGGCAGGGAACGTCGAGCAGTACTTC. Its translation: CASSLARAGNVEQYF.

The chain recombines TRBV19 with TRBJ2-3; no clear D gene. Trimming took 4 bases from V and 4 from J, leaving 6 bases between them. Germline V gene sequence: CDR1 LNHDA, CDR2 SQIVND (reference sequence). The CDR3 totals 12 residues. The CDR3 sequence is CASSTPSDTQYF. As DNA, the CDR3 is TGTGCCAGTAGTACCCCTTCAGATACGCAGTATTTT.

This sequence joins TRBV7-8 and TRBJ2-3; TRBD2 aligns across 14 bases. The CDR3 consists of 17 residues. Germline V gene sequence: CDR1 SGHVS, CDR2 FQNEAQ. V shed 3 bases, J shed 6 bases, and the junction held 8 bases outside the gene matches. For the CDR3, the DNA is TGTGCCAGCAGCTTCCCGGGACTAGCGGGAGCCCTTGATACGCAGTATTTT. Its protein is CASSFPGLAGALDTQYF.

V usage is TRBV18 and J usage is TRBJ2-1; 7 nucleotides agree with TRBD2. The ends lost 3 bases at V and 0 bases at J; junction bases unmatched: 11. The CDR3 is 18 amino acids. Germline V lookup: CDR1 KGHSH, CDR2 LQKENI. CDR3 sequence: CASSPAGGSRSSYNEQFF. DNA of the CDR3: TGTGCCAGCTCACCGGCAGGCGGGAGCCGTAGCTCCTACAATGAGCAGTTCTTC.

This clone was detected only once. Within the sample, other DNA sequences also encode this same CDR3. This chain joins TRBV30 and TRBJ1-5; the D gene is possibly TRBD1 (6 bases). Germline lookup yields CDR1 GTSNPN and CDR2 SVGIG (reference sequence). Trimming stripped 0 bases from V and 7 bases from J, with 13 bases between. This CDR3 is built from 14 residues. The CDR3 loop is CAWSVSGVGQPQHF. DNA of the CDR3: TGTGCCTGGAGTGTGTCAGGGGTTGGCCAGCCCCAGCATTTT. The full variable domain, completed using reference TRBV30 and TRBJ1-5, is SQTIHQWPATLVQPVGSPLSLECTVEGTSNPNLYWYRQAAGRGLQLLFYSVGIGQISSEVPQNLSASRPQDRQFILSSKKLLLSDSGFYLCAWSVSGVGQPQHFGDGTRLSIL.

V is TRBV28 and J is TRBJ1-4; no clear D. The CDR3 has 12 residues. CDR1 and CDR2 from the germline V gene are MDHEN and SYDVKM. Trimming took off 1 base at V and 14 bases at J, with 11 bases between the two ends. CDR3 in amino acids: CASSLSGYNLFF. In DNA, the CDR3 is TGTGCCAGCAGTTTATCGGGGTATAACCTGTTTTTT.

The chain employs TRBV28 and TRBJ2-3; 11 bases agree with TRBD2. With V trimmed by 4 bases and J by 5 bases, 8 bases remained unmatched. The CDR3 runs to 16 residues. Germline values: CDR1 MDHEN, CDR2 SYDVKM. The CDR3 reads CASSSWTSGLGDTQYF. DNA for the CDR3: TGTGCCAGCAGTTCATGGACTAGCGGGCTGGGAGATACGCAGTATTTT.

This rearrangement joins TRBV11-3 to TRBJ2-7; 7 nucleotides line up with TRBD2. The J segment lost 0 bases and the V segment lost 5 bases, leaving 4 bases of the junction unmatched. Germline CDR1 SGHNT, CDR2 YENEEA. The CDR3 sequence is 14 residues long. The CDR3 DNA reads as TGTGCCAGCAGCCGGGAGCGGGGCTCCTACGAGCAGTACTTC. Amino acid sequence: CASSRERGSYEQYF.

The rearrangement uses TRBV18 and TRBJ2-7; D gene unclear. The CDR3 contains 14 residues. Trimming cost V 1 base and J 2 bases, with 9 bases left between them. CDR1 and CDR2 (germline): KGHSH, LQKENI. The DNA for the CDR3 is TGTGCCAGCTCACCACTCAGCGAAGCCTACGAGCAGTACTTC. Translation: CASSPLSEAYEQYF.

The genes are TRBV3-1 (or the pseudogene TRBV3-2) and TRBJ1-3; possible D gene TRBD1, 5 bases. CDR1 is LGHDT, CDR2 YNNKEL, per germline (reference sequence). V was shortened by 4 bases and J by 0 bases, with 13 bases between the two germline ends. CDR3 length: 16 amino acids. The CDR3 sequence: CASSLAGPSSGNTIYF. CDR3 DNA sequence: TGTGCCAGCAGCCTAGCAGGGCCGAGCTCTGGAAACACCATATATTTT.

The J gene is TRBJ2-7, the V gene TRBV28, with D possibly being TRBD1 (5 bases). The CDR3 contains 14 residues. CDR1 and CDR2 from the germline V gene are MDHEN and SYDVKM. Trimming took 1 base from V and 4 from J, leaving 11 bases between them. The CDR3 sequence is CASSLYQGMYEQYF. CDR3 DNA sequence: TGTGCCAGCAGTTTATATCAGGGAATGTACGAGCAGTACTTC.

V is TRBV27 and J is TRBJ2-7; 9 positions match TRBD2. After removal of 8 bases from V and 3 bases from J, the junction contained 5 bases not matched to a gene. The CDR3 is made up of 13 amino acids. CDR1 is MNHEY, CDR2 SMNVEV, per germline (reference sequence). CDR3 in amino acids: CASGAGGLYEQYF. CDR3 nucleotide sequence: TGTGCCAGCGGAGCGGGAGGACTCTACGAGCAGTACTTC.

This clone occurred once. CDR3 in DNA: TGTGCCAGCAGTTTAATACGGGTTACCACTGAAGCTTTCTTT. Its translation: CASSLIRVTTEAFF. The chain employs TRBV28 and TRBJ1-1; D unclear. Trimming left V 2 bases short and J 4 bases short, with 11 bases between. The length of the CDR3 is 14 residues. CDR1 MDHEN and CDR2 SYDVKM come from the germline V gene. The variable domain in full, with the rest retrieved from reference TRBV28 and TRBJ1-1, is DVKVTQSSRYLVKRTGEKVFLECVQDMDHENMFWYRQDPGLGLRLIYFSYDVKMKEKGDIPEGYSVSREKKERFSLILESASTNQTSMYLCASSLIRVTTEAFFGQGTRLTVV.

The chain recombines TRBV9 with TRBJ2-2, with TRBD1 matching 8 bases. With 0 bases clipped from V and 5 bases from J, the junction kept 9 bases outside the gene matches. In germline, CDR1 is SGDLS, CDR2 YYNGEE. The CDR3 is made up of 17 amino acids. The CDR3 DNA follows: TGTGCCAGCAGCGTAGTGTCGGCAGGGGGCGTGACCGGGGAGCTGTTTTTT. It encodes CASSVVSAGGVTGELFF.

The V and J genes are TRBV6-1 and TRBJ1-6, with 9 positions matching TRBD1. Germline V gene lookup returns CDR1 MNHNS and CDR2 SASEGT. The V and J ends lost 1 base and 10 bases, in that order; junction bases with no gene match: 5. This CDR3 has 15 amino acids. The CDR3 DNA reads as TGTGCCAGCAGTGAAGGAACAGGGGGCGGGTCACCCCTCCACTTT. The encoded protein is CASSEGTGGGSPLHF.

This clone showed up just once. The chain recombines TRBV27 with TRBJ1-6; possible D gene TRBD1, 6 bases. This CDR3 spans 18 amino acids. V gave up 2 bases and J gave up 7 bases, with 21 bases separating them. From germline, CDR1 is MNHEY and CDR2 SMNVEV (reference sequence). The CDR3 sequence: CASSLGAGALFGNSPLHF. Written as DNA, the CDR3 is TGTGCCAGCAGTTTAGGGGCAGGGGCCTTGTTTGGGAATTCACCCCTCCACTTT.

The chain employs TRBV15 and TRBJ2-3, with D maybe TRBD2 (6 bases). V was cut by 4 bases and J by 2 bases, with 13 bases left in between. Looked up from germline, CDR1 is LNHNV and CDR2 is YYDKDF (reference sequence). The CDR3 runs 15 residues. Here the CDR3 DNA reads TGTGCCACCAGCAAGGCGGGGCTTAACACAGATACGCAGTATTTT. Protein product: CATSKAGLNTDTQYF.

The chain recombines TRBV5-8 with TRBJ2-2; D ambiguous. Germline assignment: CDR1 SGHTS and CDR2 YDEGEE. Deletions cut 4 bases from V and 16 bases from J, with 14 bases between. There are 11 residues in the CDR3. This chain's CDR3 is CASSPDSHEFF. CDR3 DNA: TGTGCCAGCAGCCCTGACTCCCACGAGTTTTTT.

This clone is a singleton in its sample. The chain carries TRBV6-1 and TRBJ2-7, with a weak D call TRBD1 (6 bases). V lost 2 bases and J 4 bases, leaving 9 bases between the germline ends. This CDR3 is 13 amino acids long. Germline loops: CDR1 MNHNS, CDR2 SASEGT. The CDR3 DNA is TGTGCCAGCAGTGAAAGGCAGGGGTACGAGCAGTACTTC. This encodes CASSERQGYEQYF.

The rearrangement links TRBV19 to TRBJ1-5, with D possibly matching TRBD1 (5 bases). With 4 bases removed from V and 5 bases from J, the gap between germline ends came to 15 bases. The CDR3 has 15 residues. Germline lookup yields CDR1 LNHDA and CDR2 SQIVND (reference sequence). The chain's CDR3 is CASSTHHRFDQPQHF. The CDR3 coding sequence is TGTGCCAGTAGTACCCACCACAGGTTTGATCAGCCCCAGCATTTT.

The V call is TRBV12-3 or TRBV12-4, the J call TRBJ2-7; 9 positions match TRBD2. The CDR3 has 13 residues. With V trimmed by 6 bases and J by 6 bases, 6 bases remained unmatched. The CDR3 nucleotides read TGTGCCAGCAGGGCTAGCGGGATGTCCGAGCAGTACTTC. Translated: CASRASGMSEQYF.

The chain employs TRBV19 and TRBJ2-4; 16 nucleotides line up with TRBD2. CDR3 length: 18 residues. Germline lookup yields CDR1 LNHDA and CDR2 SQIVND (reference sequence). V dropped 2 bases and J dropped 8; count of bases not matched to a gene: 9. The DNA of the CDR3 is TGTGCCAGTAGTATACCCGGGACTAGCGGGAGGGCCGGGTACATTCAGTACTTC. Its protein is CASSIPGTSGRAGYIQYF.

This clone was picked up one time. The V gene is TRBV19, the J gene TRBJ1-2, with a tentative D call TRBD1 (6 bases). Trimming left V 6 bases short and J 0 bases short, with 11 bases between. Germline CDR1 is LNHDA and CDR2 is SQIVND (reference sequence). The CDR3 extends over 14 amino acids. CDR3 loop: CASRTRGANYGYTF. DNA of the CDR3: TGTGCCAGTAGGACCAGGGGAGCTAACTATGGCTACACCTTC.

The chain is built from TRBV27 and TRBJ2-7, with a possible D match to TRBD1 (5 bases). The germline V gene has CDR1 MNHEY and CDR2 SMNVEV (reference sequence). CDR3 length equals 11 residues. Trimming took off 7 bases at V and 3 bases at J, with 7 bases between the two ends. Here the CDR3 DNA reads TGTGCCAGCACCCAGGGCTACGAGCAGTACTTC. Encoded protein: CASTQGYEQYF.

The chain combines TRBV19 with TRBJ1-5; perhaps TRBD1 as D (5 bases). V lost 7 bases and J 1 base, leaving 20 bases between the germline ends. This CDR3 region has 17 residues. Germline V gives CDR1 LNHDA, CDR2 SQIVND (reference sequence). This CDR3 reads CASTTHSQEGSNQPQHF. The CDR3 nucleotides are TGTGCCAGTACCACCCACTCGCAGGAGGGGAGCAATCAGCCCCAGCATTTT.

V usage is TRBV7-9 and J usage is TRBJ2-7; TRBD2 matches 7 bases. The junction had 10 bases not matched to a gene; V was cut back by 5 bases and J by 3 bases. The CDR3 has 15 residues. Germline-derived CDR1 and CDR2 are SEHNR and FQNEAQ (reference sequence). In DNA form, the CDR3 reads TGTGCCAGCAGCGCCCAAGCGGGAATACTCTACGAGCAGTACTTC. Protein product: CASSAQAGILYEQYF.

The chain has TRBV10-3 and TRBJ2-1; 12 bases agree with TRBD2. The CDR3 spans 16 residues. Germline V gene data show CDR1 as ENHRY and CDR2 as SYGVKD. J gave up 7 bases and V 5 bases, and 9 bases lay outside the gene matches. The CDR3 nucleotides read TGTGCCATCAGTCCTCGTGCCGGGACTAGCGGGAATGAGCAGTTCTTC. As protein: CAISPRAGTSGNEQFF.

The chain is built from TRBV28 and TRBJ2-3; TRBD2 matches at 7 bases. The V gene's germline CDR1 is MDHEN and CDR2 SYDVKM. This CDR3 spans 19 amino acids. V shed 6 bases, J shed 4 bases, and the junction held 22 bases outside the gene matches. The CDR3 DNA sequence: TGTGCCAGCAGAGTTTCCCCTTTGGGGGAGGGCCTCTTCCCAGATACGCAGTATTTT. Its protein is CASRVSPLGEGLFPDTQYF.

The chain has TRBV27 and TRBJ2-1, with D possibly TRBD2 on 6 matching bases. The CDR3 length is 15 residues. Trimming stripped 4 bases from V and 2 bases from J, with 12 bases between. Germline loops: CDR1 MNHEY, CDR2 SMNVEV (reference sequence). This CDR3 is CASSSAAGAYNEQFF. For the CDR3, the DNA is TGTGCCAGCAGTTCAGCAGCGGGCGCCTACAATGAGCAGTTCTTC.

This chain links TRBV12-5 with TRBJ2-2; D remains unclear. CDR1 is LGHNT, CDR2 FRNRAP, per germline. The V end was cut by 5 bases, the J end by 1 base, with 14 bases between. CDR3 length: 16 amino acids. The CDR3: CASGASSFLNTGELFF. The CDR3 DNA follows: TGTGCTAGTGGTGCGTCTAGTTTTTTGAACACCGGGGAGCTGTTTTTT.

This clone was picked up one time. CDR3 protein: CAWRPRGTNYGYTF. In nucleotides, the CDR3 is TGTGCCTGGAGACCCAGGGGGACCAACTATGGCTACACCTTC. The chain carries TRBV30 and TRBJ1-2; 7 nucleotides align to TRBD1. Germline loops: CDR1 GTSNPN, CDR2 SVGIG (reference sequence). The CDR3 is 14 amino acids. The J segment lost 2 bases and the V segment lost 3 bases, leaving 6 bases of the junction unmatched.

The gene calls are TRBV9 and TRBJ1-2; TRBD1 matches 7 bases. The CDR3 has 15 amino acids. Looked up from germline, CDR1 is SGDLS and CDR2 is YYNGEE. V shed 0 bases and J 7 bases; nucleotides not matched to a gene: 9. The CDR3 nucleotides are TGTGCCAGCAGCGTAGCGGTAGGGGGCGAAGCTGGCTACACCTTC. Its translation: CASSVAVGGEAGYTF. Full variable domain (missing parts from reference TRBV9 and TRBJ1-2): DSGVTQTPKHLITATGQRVTLRCSPRSGDLSVYWYQQSLDQGLQFLIQYYNGEERAKGNILERFSAQQFPDLHSELNLSSLELGDSALYFCASSVAVGGEAGYTFGSGTRLTVV.